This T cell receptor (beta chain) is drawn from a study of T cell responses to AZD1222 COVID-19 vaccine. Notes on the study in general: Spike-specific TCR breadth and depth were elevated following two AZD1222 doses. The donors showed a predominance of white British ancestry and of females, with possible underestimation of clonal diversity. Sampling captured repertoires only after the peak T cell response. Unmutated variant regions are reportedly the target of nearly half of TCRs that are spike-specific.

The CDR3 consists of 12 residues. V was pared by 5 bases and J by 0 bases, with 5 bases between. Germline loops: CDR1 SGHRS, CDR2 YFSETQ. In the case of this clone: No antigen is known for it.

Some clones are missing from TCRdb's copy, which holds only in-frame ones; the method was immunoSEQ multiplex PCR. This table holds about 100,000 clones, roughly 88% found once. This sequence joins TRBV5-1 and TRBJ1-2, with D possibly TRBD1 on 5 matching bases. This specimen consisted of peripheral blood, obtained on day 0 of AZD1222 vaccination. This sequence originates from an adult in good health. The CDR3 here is CASRTANYGYTF. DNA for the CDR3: TGCGCCAGCAGGACAGCTAACTATGGCTACACCTTC.